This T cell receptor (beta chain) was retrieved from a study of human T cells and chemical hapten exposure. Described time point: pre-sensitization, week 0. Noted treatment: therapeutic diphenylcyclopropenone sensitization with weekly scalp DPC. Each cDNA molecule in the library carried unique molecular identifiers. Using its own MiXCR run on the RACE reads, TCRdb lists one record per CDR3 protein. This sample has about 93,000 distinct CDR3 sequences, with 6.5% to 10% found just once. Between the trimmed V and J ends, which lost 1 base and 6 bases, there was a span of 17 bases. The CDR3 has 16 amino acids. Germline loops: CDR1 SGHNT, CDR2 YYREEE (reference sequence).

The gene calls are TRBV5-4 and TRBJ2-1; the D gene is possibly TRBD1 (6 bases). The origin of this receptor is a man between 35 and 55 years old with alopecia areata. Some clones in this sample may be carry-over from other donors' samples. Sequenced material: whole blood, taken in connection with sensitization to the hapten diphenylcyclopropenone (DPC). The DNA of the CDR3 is TGTGCCAGCAGCTTGACGGTTAGCAGGGGTACCAATGAGCAGTTCTTC. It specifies CASSLTVSRGTNEQFF.